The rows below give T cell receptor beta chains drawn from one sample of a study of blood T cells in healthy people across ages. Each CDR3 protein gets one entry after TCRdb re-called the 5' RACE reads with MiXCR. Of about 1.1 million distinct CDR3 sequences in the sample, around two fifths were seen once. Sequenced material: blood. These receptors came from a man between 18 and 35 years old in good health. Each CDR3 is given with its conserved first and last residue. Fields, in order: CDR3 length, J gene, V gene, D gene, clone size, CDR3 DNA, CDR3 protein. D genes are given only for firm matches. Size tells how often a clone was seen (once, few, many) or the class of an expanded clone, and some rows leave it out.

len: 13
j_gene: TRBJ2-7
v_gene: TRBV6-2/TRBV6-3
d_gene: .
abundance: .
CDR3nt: TGTGCCAGCAGCCGGTTAGTTCTGGATGAGCAGTACTTC
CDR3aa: CASSRLVLDEQYF

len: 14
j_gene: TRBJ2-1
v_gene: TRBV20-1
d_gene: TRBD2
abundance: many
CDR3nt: TGCAGTGCTAGAGCTTGGGGGGGTAAAAATGAGCAGTTCTTC
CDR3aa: CSARAWGGKNEQFF

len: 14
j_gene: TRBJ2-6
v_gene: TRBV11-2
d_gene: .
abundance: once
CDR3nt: TGTGCCAGCCGCGATACCGGGTGGGCCAACGTCCTGACTTTC
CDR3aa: CASRDTGWANVLTF

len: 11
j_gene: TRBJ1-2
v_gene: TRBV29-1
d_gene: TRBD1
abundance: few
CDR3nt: TGCAGCGGTGACAGGGGGCATGGCTACACCTTC
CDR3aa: CSGDRGHGYTF

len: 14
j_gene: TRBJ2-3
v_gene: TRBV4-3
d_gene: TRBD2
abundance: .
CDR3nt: TGCGCCGGCAGCCAACTACGGGGGGGAGATACGCAGTATTTT
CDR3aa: CAGSQLRGGDTQYF

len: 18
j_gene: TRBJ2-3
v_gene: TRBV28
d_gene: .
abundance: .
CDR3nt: TGTGCCAGCAGTATACAGGGGGGGACTAGCCGTCTAGCAGATACGCAGTATTTT
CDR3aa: CASSIQGGTSRLADTQYF

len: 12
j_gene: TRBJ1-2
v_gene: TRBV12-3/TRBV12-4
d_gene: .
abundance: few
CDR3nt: TGTGCCAGCAGGTTGGGGGGACGTGGCTACACCTTC
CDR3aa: CASRLGGRGYTF

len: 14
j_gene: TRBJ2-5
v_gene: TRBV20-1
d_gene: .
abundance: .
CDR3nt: TGCAGTGCTAAGCCGGGGTTCCTTGGGGAGACCCAGTACTTC
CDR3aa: CSAKPGFLGETQYF

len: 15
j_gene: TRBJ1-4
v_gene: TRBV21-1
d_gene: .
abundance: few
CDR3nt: TGTGCCAGCACCCAGGGAACAGGGGGTGTTGAAAAACTGTTTTTT
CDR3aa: CASTQGTGGVEKLFF

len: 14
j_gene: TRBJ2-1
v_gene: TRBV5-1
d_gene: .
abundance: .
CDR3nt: TGCGCCAGCAGCTCCCCCGGGTCCAACGATGAGCAGTTCTTC
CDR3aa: CASSSPGSNDEQFF

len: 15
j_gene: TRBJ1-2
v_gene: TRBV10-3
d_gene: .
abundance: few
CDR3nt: TGTGCCATCAGACCACAGGGAGCGTACGGGTATGGCTACACCTTC
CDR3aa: CAIRPQGAYGYGYTF

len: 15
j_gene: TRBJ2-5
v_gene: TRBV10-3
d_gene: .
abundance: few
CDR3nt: TGTGCCATCAGTGAGGGGGGACAAATCCAAGAGACCCAGTACTTC
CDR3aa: CAISEGGQIQETQYF

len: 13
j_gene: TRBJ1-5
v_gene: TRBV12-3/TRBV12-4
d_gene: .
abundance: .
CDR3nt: TGTGCCAGCAGTTTCGAGAGGAATCAGCCCCAGCATTTT
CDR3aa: CASSFERNQPQHF

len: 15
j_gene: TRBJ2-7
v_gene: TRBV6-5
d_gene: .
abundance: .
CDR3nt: TGTGCCAGCAGTTTGGGAGGCCAAGCTAAATACGAGCAGTACTTC
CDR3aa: CASSLGGQAKYEQYF

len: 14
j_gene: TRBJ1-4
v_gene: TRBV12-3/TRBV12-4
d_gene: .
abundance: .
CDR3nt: TGTGCCAGCAGTTTTGGCGCTAATAATGAAAAACTGTTTTTT
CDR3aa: CASSFGANNEKLFF

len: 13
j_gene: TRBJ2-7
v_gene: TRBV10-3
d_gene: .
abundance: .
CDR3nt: TGTGCCATCAGGGTAGGTAGCTCCTACGAGCAGTACTTC
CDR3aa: CAIRVGSSYEQYF

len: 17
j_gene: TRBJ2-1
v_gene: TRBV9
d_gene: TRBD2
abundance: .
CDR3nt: TGTGCCAGCAGCGTAGGTCCTAGCGGGAGCTCCTACAATGAGCAGTTCTTC
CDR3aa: CASSVGPSGSSYNEQFF

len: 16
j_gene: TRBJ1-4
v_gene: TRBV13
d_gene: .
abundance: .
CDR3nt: TGTGCCAGCAGCCTCAAACGGGATATCGGTCATGAAAAACTGTTTTTT
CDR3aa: CASSLKRDIGHEKLFF

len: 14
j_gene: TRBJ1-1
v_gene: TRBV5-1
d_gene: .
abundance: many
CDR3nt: TGCGCCAGCAGCTTGGCCGGACAAAACACTGAAGCTTTCTTT
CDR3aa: CASSLAGQNTEAFF

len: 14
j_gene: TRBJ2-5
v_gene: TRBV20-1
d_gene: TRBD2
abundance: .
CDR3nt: TGCAGTGCTAGAGTACTAGCGGGACAAGAGACCCAGTACTTC
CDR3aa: CSARVLAGQETQYF

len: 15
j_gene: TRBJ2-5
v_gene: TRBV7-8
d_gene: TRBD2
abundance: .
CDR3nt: TGTGCCAGCAGCTTATTCGGGGGGAGTGGAGAGACCCAGTACTTC
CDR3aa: CASSLFGGSGETQYF

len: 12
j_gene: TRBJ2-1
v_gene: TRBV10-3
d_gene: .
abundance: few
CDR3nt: TGTGCCATCAGTGAGGGCACCAGGGGTGTGTTCTTC
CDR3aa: CAISEGTRGVFF

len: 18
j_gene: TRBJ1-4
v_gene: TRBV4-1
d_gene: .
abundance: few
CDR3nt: TGCGCCAGCAGCCGGGAGACAGGACCAGCATCCATTAATGAAAAACTGTTTTTT
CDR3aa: CASSRETGPASINEKLFF

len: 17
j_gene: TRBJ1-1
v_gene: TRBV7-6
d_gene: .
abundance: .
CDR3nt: TGTGCCAGCAGCTTAGCGGGCGGCAGGGTATGGGACACTGAAGCTTTCTTT
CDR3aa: CASSLAGGRVWDTEAFF

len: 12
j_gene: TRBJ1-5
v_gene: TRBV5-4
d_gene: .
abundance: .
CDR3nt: TGTGCCAGCAGCCGACCGGGGGGGCCCCAGCATTTT
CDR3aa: CASSRPGGPQHF

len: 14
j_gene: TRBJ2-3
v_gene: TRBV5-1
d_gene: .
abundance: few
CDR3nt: TGCGCCAGCAGCTCGCTGGGGTTTACAGATACGCAGTATTTT
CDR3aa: CASSSLGFTDTQYF

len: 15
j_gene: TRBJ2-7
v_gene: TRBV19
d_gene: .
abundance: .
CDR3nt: TGTGCCAGTAGTATGGGCGCTAAATCCTCCTACGAGCAGTACTTC
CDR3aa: CASSMGAKSSYEQYF

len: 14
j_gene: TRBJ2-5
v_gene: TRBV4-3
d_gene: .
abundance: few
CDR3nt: TGCGCCAGCAGCCAAGCAGGGTTCGGGGAGACCCAGTACTTC
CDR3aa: CASSQAGFGETQYF

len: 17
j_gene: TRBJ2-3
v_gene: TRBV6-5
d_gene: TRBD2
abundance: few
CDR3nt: TGTGCCAGCAGTTACTCGGCACTAGCGGCTAGCACAGATACGCAGTATTTT
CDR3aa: CASSYSALAASTDTQYF

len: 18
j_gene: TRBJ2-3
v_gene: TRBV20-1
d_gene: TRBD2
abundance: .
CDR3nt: TGCAGTGCTAGAGATTGGAGGGGGGCGGGGGGAAGCACAGATACGCAGTATTTT
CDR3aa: CSARDWRGAGGSTDTQYF

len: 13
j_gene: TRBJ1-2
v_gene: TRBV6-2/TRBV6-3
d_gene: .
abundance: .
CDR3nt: TGTGCCAGCAGTCACGGGGGCGACTATGGCTACACCTTC
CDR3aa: CASSHGGDYGYTF

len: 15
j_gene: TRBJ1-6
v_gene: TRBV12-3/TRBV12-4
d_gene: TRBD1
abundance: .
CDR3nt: TGTGCCAGCAGTAAAGGGGACAGGTCAAATTCACCCCTCCACTTT
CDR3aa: CASSKGDRSNSPLHF

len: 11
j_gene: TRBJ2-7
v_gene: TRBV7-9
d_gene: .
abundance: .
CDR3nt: TGTGCCAGCAGTTGGGGGTTCGAGCAGTACTTC
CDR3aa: CASSWGFEQYF

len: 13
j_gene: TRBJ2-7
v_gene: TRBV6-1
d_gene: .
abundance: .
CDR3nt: TGTGCCAGCAGTGAAGCGGGCCTCTACGAGCAGTACTTC
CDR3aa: CASSEAGLYEQYF

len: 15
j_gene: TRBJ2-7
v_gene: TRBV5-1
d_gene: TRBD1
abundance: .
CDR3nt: TGCGCCAGCAGCCATGCCGGGACAGGATCCTACGAGCAGTACTTC
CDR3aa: CASSHAGTGSYEQYF

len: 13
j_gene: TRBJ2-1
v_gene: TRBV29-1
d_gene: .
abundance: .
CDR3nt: TGCAGCGTTGACCTTACGACCCGGGGCGAGCAGTTCTTC
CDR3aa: CSVDLTTRGEQFF

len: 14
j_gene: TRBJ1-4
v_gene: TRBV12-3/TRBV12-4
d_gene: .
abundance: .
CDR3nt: TGTGCCAGCAGTGTCCAAGGATTTAATGAAAAACTGTTTTTT
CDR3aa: CASSVQGFNEKLFF

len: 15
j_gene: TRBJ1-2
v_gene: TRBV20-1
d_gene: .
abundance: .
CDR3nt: TGCAGTGCTAGAGCCGAGGACCTACGTGACTATGGCTACACCTTC
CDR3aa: CSARAEDLRDYGYTF

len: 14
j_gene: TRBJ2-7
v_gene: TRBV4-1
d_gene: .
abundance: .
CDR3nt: TGCGCCAGCAGCCAGTCACCGGTCAAGTACGAGCAGTACTTC
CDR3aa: CASSQSPVKYEQYF